This paragraph reports one TCR beta chain. The target antigen is unknown. The data are from a study of synovial regulatory T cells in juvenile arthritis. Study-wide results and limits: TCR diversity was lower in inflammation-associated blood Treg cells than in other blood Treg cells.

Libraries were prepared by immunoSEQ multiplex PCR; TCRdb keeps only in-frame clonotypes and omits some of them. The repertoire table contains some 10,000 clones. Donors were about a dozen juvenile idiopathic arthritis patients with active disease. Median disease duration was approximately seven years, range 0.2-19.1. The specimen was Treg cells from blood. Subset denoted: remaining (HLA-DR-negative) circulating blood Treg cells. The TCR sequence derives from a donor younger than 30 with juvenile idiopathic arthritis.

CDR3: CASSLRGGPRVVPDTQYF. The rearrangement links TRBV7-8 to TRBJ2-3; TCRdb's assignment of TRBD2 cannot be checked, as there is no DNA. Germline V gene data show CDR1 as SGHVS and CDR2 as FQNEAQ. The CDR3 consists of 18 residues. The coding DNA is unavailable.